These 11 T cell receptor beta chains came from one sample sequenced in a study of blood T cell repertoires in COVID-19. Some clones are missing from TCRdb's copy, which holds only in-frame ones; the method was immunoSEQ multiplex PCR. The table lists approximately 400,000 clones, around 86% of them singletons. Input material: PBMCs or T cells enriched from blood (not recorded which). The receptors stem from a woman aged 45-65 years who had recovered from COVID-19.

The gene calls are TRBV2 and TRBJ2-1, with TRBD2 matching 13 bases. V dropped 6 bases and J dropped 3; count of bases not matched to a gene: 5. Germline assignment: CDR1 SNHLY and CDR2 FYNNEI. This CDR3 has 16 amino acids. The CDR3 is CASSQLAGGNYNEQFF. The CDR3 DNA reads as TGTGCCAGCAGCCAACTAGCGGGGGGGAACTACAATGAGCAGTTCTTC.

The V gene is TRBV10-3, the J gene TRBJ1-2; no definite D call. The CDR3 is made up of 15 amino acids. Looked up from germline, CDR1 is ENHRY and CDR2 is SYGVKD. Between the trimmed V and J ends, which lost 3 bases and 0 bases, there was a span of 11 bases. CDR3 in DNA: TGTGCCATCAGTGATGCCGGGGAAACTAACTATGGCTACACCTTC. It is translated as CAISDAGETNYGYTF.

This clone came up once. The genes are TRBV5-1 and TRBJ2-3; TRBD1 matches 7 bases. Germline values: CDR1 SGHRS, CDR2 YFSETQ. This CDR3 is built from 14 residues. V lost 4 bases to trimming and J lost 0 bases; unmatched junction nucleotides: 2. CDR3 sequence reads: CASSRGQSTDTQYF. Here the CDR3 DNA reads TGCGCCAGCAGCAGGGGACAGAGCACAGATACGCAGTATTTT.

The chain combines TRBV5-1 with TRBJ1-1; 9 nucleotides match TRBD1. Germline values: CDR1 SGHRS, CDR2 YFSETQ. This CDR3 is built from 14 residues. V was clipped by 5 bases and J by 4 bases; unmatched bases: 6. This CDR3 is CASRSDRGGTEAFF. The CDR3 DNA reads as TGCGCCAGCAGGTCGGACAGGGGAGGCACTGAAGCTTTCTTT.

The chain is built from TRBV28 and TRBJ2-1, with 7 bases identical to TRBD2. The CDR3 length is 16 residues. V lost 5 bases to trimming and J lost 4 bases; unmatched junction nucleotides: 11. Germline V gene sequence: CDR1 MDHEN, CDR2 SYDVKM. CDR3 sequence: CASSPRSGAYYNEQFF. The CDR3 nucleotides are TGTGCCAGCAGTCCCCGCAGCGGGGCGTATTACAATGAGCAGTTCTTC.

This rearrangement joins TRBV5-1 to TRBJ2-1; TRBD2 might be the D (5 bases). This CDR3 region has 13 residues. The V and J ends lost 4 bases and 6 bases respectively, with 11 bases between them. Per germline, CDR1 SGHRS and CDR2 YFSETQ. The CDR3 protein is CASSLRVGNEQFF. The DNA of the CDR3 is TGCGCCAGCAGCCTGAGGGTAGGCAATGAGCAGTTCTTC.

CDR3 residues: CASSVHGQGRETQYF. The CDR3 DNA sequence: TGTGCCAGCAGTGTACACGGACAGGGAAGAGAGACCCAGTACTTC. The chain has TRBV2 and TRBJ2-5; 8 nucleotides agree with TRBD1. This CDR3 comprises 15 residues. Trimming at V came to 4 bases and at J to 4 bases, leaving 8 bases not matched to a gene. Germline assignment: CDR1 SNHLY and CDR2 FYNNEI.

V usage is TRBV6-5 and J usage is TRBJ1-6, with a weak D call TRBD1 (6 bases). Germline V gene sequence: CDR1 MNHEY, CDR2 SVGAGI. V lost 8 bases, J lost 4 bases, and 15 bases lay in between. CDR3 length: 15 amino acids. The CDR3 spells CASSPRGQYNSPLHF. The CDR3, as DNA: TGTGCCAGCTCACCCCGCGGACAGTATAATTCACCCCTCCACTTT.

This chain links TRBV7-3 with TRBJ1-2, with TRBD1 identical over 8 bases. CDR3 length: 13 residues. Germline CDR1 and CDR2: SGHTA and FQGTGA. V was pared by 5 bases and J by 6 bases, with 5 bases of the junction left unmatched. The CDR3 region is CASSDRTGNGYTF. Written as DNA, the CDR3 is TGTGCCAGCAGCGACCGGACAGGGAATGGCTACACCTTC.

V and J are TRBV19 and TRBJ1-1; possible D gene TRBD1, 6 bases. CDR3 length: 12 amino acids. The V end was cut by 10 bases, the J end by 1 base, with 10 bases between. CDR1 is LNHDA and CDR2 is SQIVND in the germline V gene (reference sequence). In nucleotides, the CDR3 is TGTGCCACGGGACACCAGAACACTGAAGCTTTCTTT. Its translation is CATGHQNTEAFF.

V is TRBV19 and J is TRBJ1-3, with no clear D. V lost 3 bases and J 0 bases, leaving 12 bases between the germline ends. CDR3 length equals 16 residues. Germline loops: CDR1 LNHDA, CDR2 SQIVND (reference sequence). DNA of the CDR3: TGTGCCAGTAGTATTGGCCTCGGGATCTCTGGAAACACCATATATTTT. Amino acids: CASSIGLGISGNTIYF.